Presented here are 27 T cell receptor beta chains from one specimen sequenced in a study of cytomegalovirus exposure and HLA in healthy donors. The PCR was carried out with 60 Vbeta primers and 13 Jbeta primers. Here immunoSEQ multiplex PCR was the method, and the copy in TCRdb shows in-frame clones only, minus some. The sample has about 160,000 clones, 75% to 85% seen once. The sample taken for sequencing was PBMCs. The receptors stem from a woman younger than 30 in good health and CMV-seronegative.

The V and J genes are TRBV2 and TRBJ2-5; 9 bases line up with TRBD1. The V gene end was trimmed by 7 bases and the J gene end by 2 bases; junction bases not matched to a gene: 5. In germline, CDR1 is SNHLY, CDR2 FYNNEI. This CDR3 has 14 amino acids. CDR3 coding DNA: TGTGCCAGCACTACCGGGACAGGGCAAGAGACCCAGTACTTC. This sequence encodes CASTTGTGQETQYF.

This chain links TRBV6-1 with TRBJ1-1, with D perhaps matching TRBD1 (5 bases). V lost 6 bases and J lost 1, with 12 bases in between. Per the germline V gene, CDR1 is MNHNS and CDR2 is SASEGT. CDR3 length equals 14 residues. CDR3 coding DNA: TGTGCCAGCAGGGATAGACAGACGAACACTGAAGCTTTCTTT. Translating gives CASRDRQTNTEAFF.

This clone has a single count. The chain recombines TRBV18 with TRBJ2-1; weak D call: TRBD2 (5 bases). CDR3 size: 17 residues. Germline V gene data show CDR1 as KGHSH and CDR2 as LQKENI. V dropped 5 bases and J dropped 0 bases, with 17 bases sitting between them. CDR3 DNA: TGTGCCAGCTCATCCGGAGAGGGAAGGAGCTCCTACAATGAGCAGTTCTTC. It encodes CASSSGEGRSSYNEQFF. Full variable domain (missing parts from reference TRBV18 and TRBJ2-1): NAGVMQNPRHLVRRRGQEARLRCSPMKGHSHVYWYRQLPEEGLKFMVYLQKENIIDESGMPKERFSAEFPKEGPSILRIQQVVRGDSAAYFCASSSGEGRSSYNEQFFGPGTRLTVL.

V usage is TRBV9 and J usage is TRBJ2-2, with 10 bases fitting TRBD2. The CDR3 runs to 16 residues. Germline V gene data show CDR1 as SGDLS and CDR2 as YYNGEE. V gave up 0 bases and J gave up 7 bases; unmatched junction bases: 6. The CDR3 DNA reads TGTGCCAGCAGCGTAGATCTAGCGGGAGTCGGCGGGGAGCTGTTTTTT. This translates into CASSVDLAGVGGELFF.

The chain links TRBV6-1 to TRBJ2-5; possible D gene TRBD2, 6 bases. Germline values: CDR1 MNHNS, CDR2 SASEGT. Trimming pared 6 bases from V and 5 bases from J, leaving 13 bases between. CDR3 size: 13 residues. The CDR3 here is CASRRTNVETQYF. CDR3 DNA sequence: TGTGCCAGCAGGCGGACTAATGTGGAGACCCAGTACTTC.

This rearrangement joins TRBV28 to TRBJ2-7, with 12 bases matching TRBD2. Trimming removed 7 bases from V and 2 bases from J; junction bases left unmatched: 3. Germline CDR1 reads MDHEN; CDR2 reads SYDVKM. The CDR3 extends over 14 amino acids. CDR3 coding DNA: TGTGCCAGCAAACTAGCGGGAGGAACCTACGAGCAGTACTTC. Protein product: CASKLAGGTYEQYF.

The rearrangement links TRBV5-1 to TRBJ1-2; TRBD1 is a possible D gene (5 bases). Germline V gene sequence: CDR1 SGHRS, CDR2 YFSETQ. V was shortened by 3 bases and J by 1 base, with 7 bases between the two germline ends. The CDR3 length is 13 residues. The CDR3: CASSSQGNYGYTF. The CDR3 nucleotides are TGCGCCAGCAGCTCCCAGGGTAACTATGGCTACACCTTC.

The genes are TRBV7-8 and TRBJ2-2; maybe TRBD1 (6 bases). The CDR3 has 14 residues. Trimming removed 5 bases from V and 7 bases from J, with 14 bases in between. CDR1 and CDR2 (germline): SGHVS, FQNEAQ. The CDR3 here is CASSLQGIGGELFF. The CDR3 coding sequence is TGTGCCAGCAGCCTGCAGGGGATTGGCGGGGAGCTGTTTTTT.

V gene TRBV19 combines with J gene TRBJ1-2, with TRBD1 identical over 7 bases. CDR1 is LNHDA, CDR2 SQIVND, per germline (reference sequence). The CDR3 has 15 amino acids. Unmatched junction bases numbered 12, after V lost 10 bases and J lost 1 base. The CDR3 sequence: CATLPRDSLNYGYTF. For the CDR3, the DNA is TGTGCCACCCTACCCCGGGACAGCCTTAACTATGGCTACACCTTC.

The chain employs TRBV7-2 and TRBJ2-3, with 12 bases identical to TRBD2. After removal of 1 base from V and 2 bases from J, the junction contained 7 bases not matched to a gene. This CDR3 region has 18 residues. Germline V gives CDR1 SGHTA, CDR2 FQGNSA. CDR3 amino acids: CASSLEAGLAGNTDTQYF. In DNA, the CDR3 is TGTGCCAGCAGCTTAGAAGCCGGACTAGCGGGGAACACAGATACGCAGTATTTT.

The J gene is TRBJ2-2, the V gene TRBV4-1; D is undetermined. Germline V gene data show CDR1 as MGHRA and CDR2 as YSYEKL. Trimming shortened V by 1 base and J by 4 bases, and 13 bases separated the two germline ends. The CDR3 consists of 16 residues. This CDR3 is CASSQVKSAGTGELFF. CDR3 nucleotide sequence: TGCGCCAGCAGCCAAGTTAAAAGTGCCGGCACCGGGGAGCTGTTTTTT.

This clone was observed a handful of times. The chain is built from TRBV13 and TRBJ1-1, with 7 bases aligning to TRBD1. Germline V gene sequence: CDR1 PRHDT, CDR2 FYEKMQ (reference sequence). The CDR3 consists of 13 residues. V dropped 5 bases and J dropped 7; count of bases not matched to a gene: 7. As DNA, the CDR3 is TGTGCCAGCAGCCCGACCAGGGACAGTGAAGCTTTCTTT. Translation: CASSPTRDSEAFF.

This sequence joins TRBV19 and TRBJ1-4; 7 nucleotides agree with TRBD1. V lost 6 bases, J lost 8 bases, and 6 bases stayed unmatched. Looked up from germline, CDR1 is LNHDA and CDR2 is SQIVND (reference sequence). This CDR3 has 13 amino acids. The CDR3: CASRGTEVEKLFF. CDR3 nucleotides: TGTGCCAGTAGGGGGACAGAGGTAGAAAAACTGTTTTTT.

The genes are TRBV5-5 and TRBJ2-1; D call uncertain. Trimming removed 0 bases from V and 0 bases from J, with 13 bases in between. The CDR3 extends over 17 amino acids. Germline lookup yields CDR1 SGHKS and CDR2 YYEKEE (reference sequence). In nucleotides, the CDR3 is TGTGCCAGCAGCTTGGACCGATACGACAACTCCTACAATGAGCAGTTCTTC. Amino acid sequence: CASSLDRYDNSYNEQFF. The variable domain in full, completed from reference TRBV5-5 and TRBJ2-1, reads DAGVTQSPTHLIKTRGQQVTLRCSPISGHKSVSWYQQVLGQGPQFIFQYYEKEERGRGNFPDRFSARQFPNYSSELNVNALLLGDSALYLCASSLDRYDNSYNEQFFGPGTRLTVL.

The rearrangement joins TRBV7-2 to TRBJ2-4; 7 nucleotides match TRBD2. Germline V gene lookup returns CDR1 SGHTA and CDR2 FQGNSA. V was clipped by 5 bases and J by 8 bases; unmatched bases: 6. This CDR3 contains 13 residues. The CDR3 DNA sequence: TGTGCCAGCAGCCAAGGGAGGGTGGACATTCAGTACTTC. Its translation is CASSQGRVDIQYF.

CDR3 sequence: CSVEENRGETQYF. Written as DNA, the CDR3 is TGCAGCGTTGAAGAAAACAGGGGAGAGACCCAGTACTTC. The chain carries TRBV29-1 and TRBJ2-5; TRBD1 agrees at 7 bases. The germline gives CDR1 SQVTM, CDR2 ANQGSEA. The CDR3 contains 13 residues. J gave up 4 bases and V 0 bases, and 2 bases lay outside the gene matches.

V gene TRBV19 combines with J gene TRBJ1-2; 7 bases fit TRBD1. Germline trimming cut 8 bases from V and 4 bases from J; bases unmatched to any gene: 16. CDR3 length: 16 residues. Per the germline V gene, CDR1 is LNHDA and CDR2 is SQIVND (reference sequence). CDR3 DNA: TGTGCCAGTGAGGGGCAGACAGGGCTCTCAGCCTATGGCTACACCTTC. Protein product: CASEGQTGLSAYGYTF.

The chain employs TRBV2 and TRBJ1-2; 8 bases agree with TRBD1. Germline loops: CDR1 SNHLY, CDR2 FYNNEI. The CDR3 runs 18 residues. V lost 0 bases to trimming and J lost 4 bases; unmatched junction nucleotides: 13. CDR3 bases: TGTGCCAGCAGTGAAGCTTTTGCCGGGACAGGATTATTCTATGGCTACACCTTC. This translates into CASSEAFAGTGLFYGYTF.

V gene TRBV2 combines with J gene TRBJ1-1, with D hard to call. Germline V CDR1 and CDR2: SNHLY, FYNNEI. V dropped 9 bases and J dropped 4 bases, with 21 bases sitting between them. This CDR3 has 15 amino acids. This CDR3 reads CARIHSRQKRTEAFF. The CDR3 DNA reads TGTGCCAGGATCCACTCAAGGCAAAAGCGCACTGAAGCTTTCTTT.

The J gene is TRBJ2-2, the V gene TRBV4-2; 9 bases match TRBD2. The germline V gene has CDR1 LGHNA and CDR2 YNFKEQ. The CDR3 has 14 residues. With V trimmed by 7 bases and J by 1 base, 1 base remained unmatched. The CDR3 DNA reads as TGTGCCAGCACTAGCGGGGAGAACACCGGGGAGCTGTTTTTT. Protein sequence: CASTSGENTGELFF.

The chain joins TRBV30 to TRBJ2-7; 7 bases are shared with TRBD2. The V gene end was trimmed by 5 bases and the J gene end by 2 bases; junction bases not matched to a gene: 3. The germline gives CDR1 GTSNPN, CDR2 SVGIG (reference sequence). The CDR3 extends over 12 amino acids. The CDR3 DNA follows: TGTGCCTGGGCGGGAGCCACCTACGAGCAGTACTTC. Its translation is CAWAGATYEQYF. Supplemented by reference TRBV30 and TRBJ2-7, the full variable domain reads SQTIHQWPATLVQPVGSPLSLECTVEGTSNPNLYWYRQAAGRGLQLLFYSVGIGQISSEVPQNLSASRPQDRQFILSSKKLLLSDSGFYLCAWAGATYEQYFGPGTRLTVT.

This chain connects TRBV13 to TRBJ1-2; perhaps TRBD1 as D (6 bases). This CDR3 is 14 amino acids long. V was shortened by 5 bases and J by 8 bases, with 18 bases between the two germline ends. From germline, CDR1 is PRHDT and CDR2 FYEKMQ (reference sequence). In nucleotides, the CDR3 is TGTGCCAGCAGCCAACGCTACAGGGTAGAGGGCTACACCTTC. Protein product: CASSQRYRVEGYTF.

This chain connects TRBV2 to TRBJ2-2; D might be TRBD1 (5 bases). The V and J ends lost 5 bases and 6 bases respectively, with 13 bases between them. CDR1 is SNHLY and CDR2 is FYNNEI in the germline V gene. The CDR3 is made up of 14 amino acids. In DNA, the CDR3 is TGTGCCAGCAGTAGAAGGGGCTTAGCCGGGGAGCTGTTTTTT. Protein sequence: CASSRRGLAGELFF.

This clone was observed a few times. This chain joins TRBV5-1 and TRBJ2-2; 7 nucleotides align to TRBD1. CDR1 is SGHRS, CDR2 YFSETQ, per germline. Unmatched junction bases numbered 2, after V lost 0 bases and J lost 6 bases. The CDR3 sequence is 14 residues long. This chain's CDR3 is CASSLEGAAGELFF. CDR3 nucleotide sequence: TGCGCCAGCAGCTTGGAGGGGGCGGCCGGGGAGCTGTTTTTT.

The rearrangement joins TRBV27 to TRBJ2-2, with a tentative D call TRBD1 (6 bases). Trimming took 3 bases from V and 6 from J, leaving 14 bases between them. CDR3 length: 15 amino acids. CDR1 is MNHEY, CDR2 SMNVEV, per germline (reference sequence). CDR3 sequence reads: CASSFSQGRPGELFF. CDR3 bases: TGTGCCAGCAGTTTTTCCCAGGGGCGTCCCGGGGAGCTGTTTTTT.

The chain carries TRBV4-1 and TRBJ1-4; 7 bases line up with TRBD1. The CDR3 has 18 residues. With 1 base clipped from V and 0 bases from J, the junction kept 8 bases outside the gene matches. In germline, CDR1 is MGHRA, CDR2 YSYEKL. CDR3 sequence reads: CASSQGRRGVTTNEKLFF. In DNA, the CDR3 is TGCGCCAGCAGCCAAGGTCGCAGGGGGGTTACAACTAATGAAAAACTGTTTTTT.

The CDR3 DNA reads TGTGCCAGCAGCTTGCTAGGGGGTGGCACAGATACGCAGTATTTT. It encodes CASSLLGGGTDTQYF. The rearrangement joins TRBV5-6 to TRBJ2-3, with a possible D match to TRBD1 (6 bases). Germline assignment: CDR1 SGHDT and CDR2 YYEEEE. Deletions cut 1 base from V and 1 base from J, with 10 bases between. This CDR3 has 15 residues.